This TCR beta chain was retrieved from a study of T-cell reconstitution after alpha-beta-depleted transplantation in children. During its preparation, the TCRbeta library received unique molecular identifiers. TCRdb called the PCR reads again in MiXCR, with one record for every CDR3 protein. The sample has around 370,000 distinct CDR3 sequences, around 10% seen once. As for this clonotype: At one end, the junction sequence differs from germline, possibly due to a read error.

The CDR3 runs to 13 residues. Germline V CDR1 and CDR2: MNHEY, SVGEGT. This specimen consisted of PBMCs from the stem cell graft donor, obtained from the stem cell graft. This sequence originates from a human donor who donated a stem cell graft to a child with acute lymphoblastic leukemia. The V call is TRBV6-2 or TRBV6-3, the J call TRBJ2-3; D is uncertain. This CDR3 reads CASRILLTATQYF. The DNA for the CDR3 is TGTGCCAGCAGGATCTTACTCACAGCTACGCAGTATTTT.